The source of this T cell receptor (beta chain) is a study of blood T cell repertoires in COVID-19 (dated by TCRdb to 2020 to 2022). At the level of the whole study: Samples from collaborators originated in the United States, Italy and Spain and spanned both the acute and convalescent phases of COVID-19. The prospective study material was composed of cDNA or gDNA derived from T cells, B-cell-depleted T cells, or PBMCs. Deeply sampled blood TCRbeta repertoires from subjects exposed to, actively infected with, or recovered from COVID-19 were included in the dataset. A freely available public database, intended as a resource for researchers studying the immune response to SARS-CoV-2, is where the repertoires were released. Samples came from the ongoing ImmuneRACE study (first 160 participants) plus 1,254 subjects from 6 global collaborators. Nearly every sample came with metadata listing a de-identified subject ID, COVID-19 status, age in years and sex. Where HLA class I and class II types were available, the types were taken from metadata supplied by the sample provider, not from assay-based typing.

A remark on this clone: Its binding antigen is unknown. No clone much larger than this one lies a single base away; base qualities are absent.

Here is what the overall study found, with its caveats: The amount of clinical and demographic metadata varied by source and participant and was provided uncurated.

The junction shows trimming of 0 bases on V and 1 base on J, plus 5 bases between the germline ends. Via the germline V gene, CDR1 is SGHRS and CDR2 YFSETQ. The CDR3 runs 15 residues from the cysteine to the phenylalanine. Solely the CDR3 DNA is kept, with 45 bases framed from the first base. The immunoSEQ Assay, a bias-controlled multiplex PCR, was used to amplify TCRbeta CDR3 regions from genomic DNA. The authors processed their data as follows. The number of nucleated cells in each sample was estimated from the amplification of reference gene primers within the assay. Sequence reads were collapsed and filtered to measure the absolute abundance of every unique TCRbeta CDR3 rearrangement. For each sample, productive Simpson clonality was calculated by taking the square root of Simpson's diversity index across productive rearrangements. In TCRdb, the immuneACCESS table is reduced to in-frame sequences with V and J assigned. These tables do not hold every clone; where another copy was compared, an unresolved V gene accounts for under half, and the others remain unexplained. For V, J and clone size, that table is used; D and trimming come from the DNA. Recorded for this sample are 300,000 to 450,000 clones; roughly 87% of them occurred a single time. 3.5% to 4% of the sample belongs to the ten largest clones.

One collaborating source in Seattle enrolled patients during active infection and followed them longitudinally through the course of disease. Each collaborating institution followed its own protocols to collect whole blood in K2EDTA tubes. For TCRbeta analysis, collaborator samples were shipped as frozen whole blood, as isolated PBMCs, or as DNA extracted from either sample type. Sequences were obtained from peripheral blood. The source of this sequence is a woman aged 60-75 years with COVID-19, enrolled during active disease. The sequence is built from TRBV5-1 and TRBJ2-6; the D gene assignment is ambiguous. The CDR3 here reads CASSLVESGANVLTF. The nucleotides read TGCGCCAGCAGCTTGGTGGAGTCTGGGGCCAACGTCCTGACTTTC.